A selection of T cell receptor beta chains follows, all from one sample in a study of blood T cell repertoires in COVID-19. Repertoires were generated with immunoSEQ multiplex PCR, while TCRdb's copy carries only in-frame clones and drops some. The sample lists under 200,000 clones, 90% occurring once. The sequenced material came from peripheral blood. The receptors stem from a man aged 50 to 59 with acute or convalescent COVID-19. Both conserved end residues are part of each CDR3. The order of the fields is CDR3 DNA, CDR3 protein, V gene, J gene, D gene, clone size. A D gene is named only where the DNA matches it firmly. Clone size is given for some rows only: seen once, a few or many times, or a class if the clone is expanded.

CDR3nt: TGTGCCAGCAGGCAGTTCGGGGAGACCCAGTACTTC
CDR3aa: CASRQFGETQYF
v_gene: TRBV27
j_gene: TRBJ2-5
d_gene: -
abundance: once

CDR3nt: TGTGCCAGCAGTGAAAGCGGGGGCAGTTACACTGAAGCTTTCTTT
CDR3aa: CASSESGGSYTEAFF
v_gene: TRBV2
j_gene: TRBJ1-1
d_gene: -
abundance: few

CDR3nt: TGTGCCAGCAGTTTAACGGGACAGGGGTACGAGCAGTACTTC
CDR3aa: CASSLTGQGYEQYF
v_gene: TRBV27
j_gene: TRBJ2-7
d_gene: TRBD1
abundance: -

CDR3nt: TGTGCCAGCAGCTTCGGAGCGGGACGGACAGAGACCCAGTACTTC
CDR3aa: CASSFGAGRTETQYF
v_gene: TRBV11-3
j_gene: TRBJ2-5
d_gene: TRBD2
abundance: -

CDR3nt: TGTGCCAGCAGCTCGGAGGGGGCACAAGAGACCCAGTACTTC
CDR3aa: CASSSEGAQETQYF
v_gene: TRBV7-8
j_gene: TRBJ2-5
d_gene: -
abundance: few

CDR3nt: TGTGCCAGCAGCCCCAGCCCGGACAGCTTCTATGGCTACACCTTC
CDR3aa: CASSPSPDSFYGYTF
v_gene: TRBV6-6
j_gene: TRBJ1-2
d_gene: -
abundance: -

CDR3nt: TGTGCCAGCAGCCGCGGGGCAGGGCTTTCACCCCTCCACTTT
CDR3aa: CASSRGAGLSPLHF
v_gene: TRBV7-2
j_gene: TRBJ1-6
d_gene: -
abundance: -

CDR3nt: TGCGCCAGCAGCTTGATATTGCAGGGGGGAGAGACCCAGTACTTC
CDR3aa: CASSLILQGGETQYF
v_gene: TRBV5-1
j_gene: TRBJ2-5
d_gene: -
abundance: once

CDR3nt: TGTGCCAGCAGTGAAAGGACAGGGAGGACTGAAGCTTTCTTT
CDR3aa: CASSERTGRTEAFF
v_gene: TRBV6-1
j_gene: TRBJ1-1
d_gene: TRBD1
abundance: -

CDR3nt: TGTGCCAGCAGTTCGACAGACCGCTATGGCTACACCTTC
CDR3aa: CASSSTDRYGYTF
v_gene: TRBV28
j_gene: TRBJ1-2
d_gene: -
abundance: -

CDR3nt: -
CDR3aa: CASLSWEAEKLFF
v_gene: TRBV6-6
j_gene: TRBJ1-4
d_gene: -
abundance: once

CDR3nt: TGTGCCAGCAGCCAATCGGGGATGTCGGATGAAAAACTGTTTTTT
CDR3aa: CASSQSGMSDEKLFF
v_gene: TRBV3-1/TRBV3-2
j_gene: TRBJ1-4
d_gene: -
abundance: -

CDR3nt: TGTGCCAGCAGCCAAACTCGACAGTCAACTAATGAAAAACTGTTTTTT
CDR3aa: CASSQTRQSTNEKLFF
v_gene: TRBV28
j_gene: TRBJ1-4
d_gene: -
abundance: -

CDR3nt: TGTGCCAGCAGTCCAGCGGGAGTCAATCAGCCCCAGCATTTT
CDR3aa: CASSPAGVNQPQHF
v_gene: TRBV27
j_gene: TRBJ1-5
d_gene: -
abundance: -

CDR3nt: TGTGCCAGCAGTACCTACAGGGGTGCCCAAAGACTGTTTTTT
CDR3aa: CASSTYRGAQRLFF
v_gene: TRBV28
j_gene: TRBJ1-4
d_gene: TRBD1
abundance: -

CDR3nt: TGTGCCAGTAGTATAGACCACAGGGTTTGGGGAGATCAAGAGACCCAGTACTTC
CDR3aa: CASSIDHRVWGDQETQYF
v_gene: TRBV19
j_gene: TRBJ2-5
d_gene: -
abundance: -

CDR3nt: TGTGCCAGCAGTTTAGGCCAGATCCAAGAGACCCAGTACTTC
CDR3aa: CASSLGQIQETQYF
v_gene: TRBV28
j_gene: TRBJ2-5
d_gene: -
abundance: -

CDR3nt: TGTGCCAGCAGCTTTGCCGGGGCAGGGGGCTTTCTGTACAATGAGCAGTTCTTC
CDR3aa: CASSFAGAGGFLYNEQFF
v_gene: TRBV7-6
j_gene: TRBJ2-1
d_gene: TRBD1
abundance: -

CDR3nt: TGTGCCACCAGTGACCCACAGGGGAACACTGAAGCTTTCTTT
CDR3aa: CATSDPQGNTEAFF
v_gene: TRBV24-1
j_gene: TRBJ1-1
d_gene: -
abundance: -

CDR3nt: TGCGCCAGCTCAGGACAGATGAACACTGAAGCTTTCTTT
CDR3aa: CASSGQMNTEAFF
v_gene: TRBV5-1
j_gene: TRBJ1-1
d_gene: -
abundance: once

CDR3nt: TGTGCCAGCAGCTTAACAGGGGGAGGAGGAAACACCATATATTTT
CDR3aa: CASSLTGGGGNTIYF
v_gene: TRBV7-6
j_gene: TRBJ1-3
d_gene: TRBD1
abundance: -

CDR3nt: TGTGCCAGCAGCTTAGGCAGGGAACCCAAAAACATTCAGTACTTC
CDR3aa: CASSLGREPKNIQYF
v_gene: TRBV5-6
j_gene: TRBJ2-4
d_gene: -
abundance: -

CDR3nt: TGCGCCAGCAGCATGCAGGGCCCCCCCTACGAGCAGTACTTC
CDR3aa: CASSMQGPPYEQYF
v_gene: TRBV5-1
j_gene: TRBJ2-7
d_gene: -
abundance: -

CDR3nt: TGTGCCAGTGGACAGGTACGGGGCTACACCTTC
CDR3aa: CASGQVRGYTF
v_gene: TRBV19
j_gene: TRBJ1-2
d_gene: TRBD1
abundance: -

CDR3nt: TGTGCCAGCCAGGACAGTCCAAAAGAAAAACTGTTTTTT
CDR3aa: CASQDSPKEKLFF
v_gene: TRBV2
j_gene: TRBJ1-4
d_gene: -
abundance: -

CDR3nt: TGTGCCAGCAGCCAGGAGAGGGGGGAGACCCAGTACTTC
CDR3aa: CASSQERGETQYF
v_gene: TRBV3-1/TRBV3-2
j_gene: TRBJ2-5
d_gene: -
abundance: -

CDR3nt: TGTGCCAGCCGTGAACGGAGTAATTCACCCCTCCACTTT
CDR3aa: CASRERSNSPLHF
v_gene: TRBV6-1
j_gene: TRBJ1-6
d_gene: -
abundance: -

CDR3nt: TGTGCCAGCAGCCCACAATATCCCGGGACAGGGTACGGCTACACCTTC
CDR3aa: CASSPQYPGTGYGYTF
v_gene: TRBV7-9
j_gene: TRBJ1-2
d_gene: TRBD1
abundance: -

CDR3nt: TGTGCCAGCTCACCAGAAGGGACACCTGGAAACACCATATATTTT
CDR3aa: CASSPEGTPGNTIYF
v_gene: TRBV18
j_gene: TRBJ1-3
d_gene: -
abundance: -

CDR3nt: TGTGCCAGCAGCTTAGTAGGGGACAAGGGCAAAAACATTCAGTACTTC
CDR3aa: CASSLVGDKGKNIQYF
v_gene: TRBV11-2
j_gene: TRBJ2-4
d_gene: -
abundance: -

CDR3nt: TGTGCCTGGAGTGGACTAGCGGGGGACCTGAACACCGGGGAGCTGTTTTTT
CDR3aa: CAWSGLAGDLNTGELFF
v_gene: TRBV30
j_gene: TRBJ2-2
d_gene: TRBD2
abundance: -

CDR3nt: TGTGCCTCCGGGACAGGGGCCACCGGGGAGCTGTTTTTT
CDR3aa: CASGTGATGELFF
v_gene: TRBV13
j_gene: TRBJ2-2
d_gene: TRBD1
abundance: -

CDR3nt: TGTGCCAGCAGTGAATTAGGGGGCTCAGCTTTCTTT
CDR3aa: CASSELGGSAFF
v_gene: TRBV2
j_gene: TRBJ1-1
d_gene: TRBD1
abundance: -

CDR3nt: TGTGCCAGCAGTTACTCGGCTAGCGGGAACTACGAGCAGTACTTC
CDR3aa: CASSYSASGNYEQYF
v_gene: TRBV6-5
j_gene: TRBJ2-7
d_gene: TRBD2
abundance: -

CDR3nt: TGTGCCAGCAGCTTAGTTGCAGAGACTATCTCTGGAAACACCATATATTTT
CDR3aa: CASSLVAETISGNTIYF
v_gene: TRBV7-6
j_gene: TRBJ1-3
d_gene: -
abundance: -

CDR3nt: TGTGCCAGCAGCCATAGCGTCGAGACCCAGTACTTC
CDR3aa: CASSHSVETQYF
v_gene: TRBV3-1/TRBV3-2
j_gene: TRBJ2-5
d_gene: -
abundance: once

CDR3nt: TGTGCCAGCAGTTTAGGGGCAGGCAACTATGGCTACACCTTC
CDR3aa: CASSLGAGNYGYTF
v_gene: TRBV28
j_gene: TRBJ1-2
d_gene: -
abundance: once

CDR3nt: TGTGCCAGCAGCGCCGGGTCCCCTGGAGTTGGCTACACCTTC
CDR3aa: CASSAGSPGVGYTF
v_gene: TRBV5-6
j_gene: TRBJ1-2
d_gene: -
abundance: -

CDR3nt: TGTGCCAGCAGCTGGACTATAAACTCCTACAATGAGCAGTTCTTC
CDR3aa: CASSWTINSYNEQFF
v_gene: TRBV11-2
j_gene: TRBJ2-1
d_gene: -
abundance: -

CDR3nt: TGTGCCAGCACCTCCGGGGGTAAGGGCTCTGGGGCCAACGTCCTGACTTTC
CDR3aa: CASTSGGKGSGANVLTF
v_gene: TRBV5-4
j_gene: TRBJ2-6
d_gene: -
abundance: -

CDR3nt: TGTGCCAGCAGTGTGGGGGGTGGCTATGGCTACACCTTC
CDR3aa: CASSVGGGYGYTF
v_gene: TRBV2
j_gene: TRBJ1-2
d_gene: -
abundance: -

CDR3nt: TGTGCCAGTACTAGCGGGAGCCGGACAGATACGCAGTATTTT
CDR3aa: CASTSGSRTDTQYF
v_gene: TRBV10-3
j_gene: TRBJ2-3
d_gene: TRBD2
abundance: -

CDR3nt: TGTGCCAGTAGGAGGGACAGTTCCTACAATGAGCAGTTCTTC
CDR3aa: CASRRDSSYNEQFF
v_gene: TRBV19
j_gene: TRBJ2-1
d_gene: TRBD1
abundance: -